These 10 T cell receptor beta chains share one sample of origin, sequenced in a study of T cells in Graves' hyperthyroidism and ophthalmopathy. The CDR3 regions of TCR beta were amplified from RNA transcripts. A set of HTBI primers served as the primers for a first-round RT-PCR of the TCR CDR3. TCRdb fed the multiplex PCR reads into MiXCR, producing one record per CDR3 protein. The table has 500,000 to 600,000 distinct CDR3 sequences, about 46% seen once. What was sequenced was peripheral blood or thyroid tissue (not recorded which). These receptors all come from an adult woman with Graves' disease, either hyperthyroidism or ophthalmopathy (not recorded which).

There are many counts of this clonotype. The chain is built from TRBV2 and TRBJ1-5, with 7 bases that match TRBD1. The germline V gene has CDR1 SNHLY and CDR2 FYNNEI. The CDR3 runs 17 residues. V lost 3 bases to trimming and J lost 6 bases; unmatched junction nucleotides: 14. In DNA form, the CDR3 reads TGTGCCAGCAGTGAGAACAGGGGAGGGGGCACGGGTCAGCCCCAGCATTTT. Its translation: CASSENRGGGTGQPQHF.

With regard to this clonotype: The junction does not match germline at one end; this may be a read error. V is TRBV7-2 and J is TRBJ2-7; 11 nucleotides align to TRBD2. Germline lookup yields CDR1 SGHTA and CDR2 FQGNSA. The CDR3 totals 14 residues. CDR3 in DNA: TGTGCCAGCAGCGTAGCGGGAGGGGGCTACGAGCAGTACTTC. Its translation is CASSVAGGGYEQYF.

This chain links TRBV11-2 with TRBJ2-6; D unresolved. The V gene lost 3 bases and the J gene lost 0 bases, with 9 bases spanning the gap. The CDR3 covers 16 residues. Germline values: CDR1 SGHAT, CDR2 FQNNGV. CDR3 nucleotide sequence: TGTGCCAGCAGCTTCCGAGGCGGCTCTGGGGCCAACGTCCTGACTTTC. Protein sequence: CASSFRGGSGANVLTF.

The rearrangement joins TRBV29-1 to TRBJ1-1; tentative D call: TRBD1 (5 bases). This CDR3 has 15 residues. Germline CDR1 reads SQVTM; CDR2 reads ANQGSEA. V lost 6 bases and J lost 1, with 18 bases in between. CDR3 nucleotides: TGCAGCGTCGAGGGGACCGGGGAGAGGAACACTGAAGCTTTCTTT. Protein: CSVEGTGERNTEAFF.

The chain has TRBV7-3 and TRBJ1-5, with a weak D call TRBD1 (5 bases). This CDR3 region has 17 residues. The germline CDR1 and CDR2 sequences are SGHTA and FQGTGA. The V gene lost 6 bases and the J gene lost 7 bases, with 25 bases spanning the gap. The CDR3 nucleotides are TGTGCCAGCAGTGGGCAGTCGAACACCGGGGGTTGGCAGCCCCAGCATTTT. Translation gives CASSGQSNTGGWQPQHF.

This clonotype was counted at least ten times. The rearrangement links TRBV14 to TRBJ1-6; D call uncertain. The CDR3 is 15 amino acids. V dropped 4 bases and J dropped 8 bases, with 15 bases sitting between them. Per germline, CDR1 SGHDN and CDR2 FVKESK. Here the CDR3 reads CASSRDEARYSPLHF. The CDR3 DNA reads TGTGCCAGCAGCCGAGACGAAGCCCGATATTCACCCCTCCACTTT.

In its sample, this clonotype was seen many times. The V gene is TRBV5-1, the J gene TRBJ1-6; 9 positions match TRBD1. Germline CDR1 is SGHRS and CDR2 is YFSETQ. The CDR3 contains 14 residues. With 4 bases clipped from V and 6 bases from J, the junction kept 2 bases outside the gene matches. CDR3: CASSGTGSNSPLHF. The DNA of the CDR3 is TGCGCCAGCAGCGGGACAGGGAGTAATTCACCCCTCCACTTT.

A remark on this clonotype: A much larger clonotype is one base distant, so this may be a read error. The chain carries TRBV6-1 and TRBJ1-5; D uncertain. The CDR3 consists of 12 residues. Germline CDR1 is MNHNS and CDR2 is SASEGT. CDR3 amino acids: CTSSYTYQPQHF. Written as DNA, the CDR3 is TGTACCAGCAGTTACACATATCAGCCCCAGCATTTT.

This clonotype appeared many times. This rearrangement joins TRBV12-3 or TRBV12-4 to TRBJ2-2; the match to TRBD2 covers 8 bases. After removal of 3 bases from V and 4 bases from J, the junction contained 4 bases not matched to a gene. The CDR3 is 15 amino acids. The CDR3 DNA is TGTGCCAGCAGTTTTGGCGGGAGGCGCACCGGGGAGCTGTTTTTT. Residues: CASSFGGRRTGELFF.

The rearrangement links TRBV7-3 to TRBJ2-6; tentative D call: TRBD2 (6 bases). V was pared by 5 bases and J by 1 base, with 12 bases between. This CDR3 is built from 16 residues. The germline V gene encodes CDR1 SGHTA and CDR2 FQGTGA. In DNA form, the CDR3 reads TGTGCCAGCAGCATGGGACTTCCTTCTGGGGCCAACGTCCTGACTTTC. Its translation is CASSMGLPSGANVLTF.